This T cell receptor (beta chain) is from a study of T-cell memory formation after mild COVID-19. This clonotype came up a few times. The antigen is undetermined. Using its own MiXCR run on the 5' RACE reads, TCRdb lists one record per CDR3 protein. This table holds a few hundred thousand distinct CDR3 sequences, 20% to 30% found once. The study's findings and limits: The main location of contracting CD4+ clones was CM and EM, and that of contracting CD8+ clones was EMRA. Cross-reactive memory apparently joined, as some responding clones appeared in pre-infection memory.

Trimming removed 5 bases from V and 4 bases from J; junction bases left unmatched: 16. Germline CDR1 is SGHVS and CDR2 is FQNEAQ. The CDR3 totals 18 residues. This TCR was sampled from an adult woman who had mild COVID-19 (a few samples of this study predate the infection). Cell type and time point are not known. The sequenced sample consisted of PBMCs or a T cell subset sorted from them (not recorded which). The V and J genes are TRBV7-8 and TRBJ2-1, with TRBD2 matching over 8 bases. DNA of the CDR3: TGTGCCAGCAGCCTTCCGCGTCGACGGGGGGGCCGATACAATGAGCAGTTCTTC. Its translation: CASSLPRRRGGRYNEQFF.